These 20 T cell receptor beta chains originate from one sample sequenced in a study of cytomegalovirus exposure and HLA in healthy donors. The PCR employed 60 Vbeta primers together with 13 Jbeta primers. TCRdb's table, derived via immunoSEQ multiplex PCR, lists solely in-frame clones and lacks some. The sample comprises about 120,000 clones, roughly 80% of which are singletons, and 1.5% rests with the top ten. Material: PBMCs. The receptors shown here come from a woman aged 18-35 years in good health and CMV-seronegative.

J is TRBJ2-7 and V is TRBV5-6, with a possible D match to TRBD1 (6 bases). In germline, CDR1 is SGHDT, CDR2 YYEEEE. This CDR3 region has 15 residues. Trimming removed 4 bases from V and 4 bases from J, with 18 bases in between. This chain's CDR3 is CASSGRGRRVYEQYF. The CDR3 DNA follows: TGTGCCAGCAGCGGCAGGGGACGGCGGGTATACGAGCAGTACTTC.

The chain uses TRBV9 and TRBJ2-1; a possible D gene is TRBD2 (7 bases). The V gene lost 0 bases and the J gene lost 8 bases, with 12 bases spanning the gap. The CDR3 sequence is 14 residues long. Germline-derived CDR1 and CDR2 are SGDLS and YYNGEE. The CDR3 reads CASSVGGGADEQFF. DNA for the CDR3: TGTGCCAGCAGCGTAGGGGGGGGCGCGGATGAGCAGTTCTTC. Full variable domain (missing parts from reference TRBV9 and TRBJ2-1): DSGVTQTPKHLITATGQRVTLRCSPRSGDLSVYWYQQSLDQGLQFLIQYYNGEERAKGNILERFSAQQFPDLHSELNLSSLELGDSALYFCASSVGGGADEQFFGPGTRLTVL.

The CDR3 sequence is CASSSIGTVNSPLHF. For the CDR3, the DNA is TGTGCCAGCTCCTCAATCGGGACAGTAAATTCACCCCTCCACTTT. The chain employs TRBV6-6 and TRBJ1-6; 7 bases fit TRBD1. The CDR3 is 15 amino acids. Trimming at V came to 8 bases and at J to 7 bases, leaving 11 bases not matched to a gene. CDR1 MNHNY and CDR2 SVGAGI come from the germline V gene (reference sequence).

The V and J genes are TRBV5-6 and TRBJ2-3; no firm D call. The CDR3 totals 13 residues. The V gene lost 4 bases and the J gene lost 4 bases, with 10 bases spanning the gap. CDR1 and CDR2 from the germline V gene are SGHDT and YYEEEE. The CDR3 loop reads CASSTKPADTQYF. The CDR3 DNA sequence: TGTGCCAGCAGCACCAAACCGGCAGATACGCAGTATTTT.

In this sample, this clone turned up once. The chain couples TRBV19 to TRBJ2-7; D possibly corresponds to TRBD2 (5 bases). Germline-derived CDR1 and CDR2 are LNHDA and SQIVND (reference sequence). The ends were cut back, 5 bases at V and 9 bases at J, with 14 bases in the middle. The length of the CDR3 is 12 residues. CDR3 amino acids: CASSGTAAGQYF. CDR3 DNA sequence: TGTGCCAGTAGTGGAACGGCGGCGGGGCAGTACTTC.

There are a few counts of this clone. This chain links TRBV4-1 with TRBJ1-1; TRBD1 agrees at 8 bases. The ends lost 3 bases at V and 7 bases at J; junction bases unmatched: 13. This CDR3 comprises 16 residues. Germline CDR1 MGHRA, CDR2 YSYEKL. The CDR3 reads CASSQGPNWTGFEAFF. The CDR3 bases are TGCGCCAGCAGCCAGGGGCCGAATTGGACAGGGTTTGAAGCTTTCTTT.

This clone was detected once. This chain connects TRBV14 to TRBJ2-3, with TRBD2 matching 8 bases. The germline V gene encodes CDR1 SGHDN and CDR2 FVKESK. Trimming removed 1 base from V and 2 bases from J; junction bases left unmatched: 8. This CDR3 is built from 17 residues. The CDR3 protein is CASSQVGTSGHTDTQYF. The CDR3 DNA reads TGTGCCAGCAGCCAAGTTGGCACTAGCGGACACACAGATACGCAGTATTTT.

The chain couples TRBV19 to TRBJ2-1; TRBD2 aligns across 10 bases. Germline-derived CDR1 and CDR2 are LNHDA and SQIVND (reference sequence). V lost 2 bases to trimming and J lost 10 bases; unmatched junction nucleotides: 11. The CDR3 contains 16 residues. CDR3 coding DNA: TGTGCCAGTAGTATATGGGTAGCTAGCGGGAGTAGGGAGCAGTTCTTC. This sequence encodes CASSIWVASGSREQFF. Complete variable domain (other parts from reference TRBV19 and TRBJ2-1): DGGITQSPKYLFRKEGQNVTLSCEQNLNHDAMYWYRQDPGQGLRLIYYSQIVNDFQKGDIAEGYSVSREKKESFPLTVTSAQKNPTAFYLCASSIWVASGSREQFFGPGTRLTVL.

This sequence joins TRBV6-5 and TRBJ2-7, with TRBD2 matching over 7 bases. J lost 2 bases, V lost 6 bases, and 1 base had no gene match. CDR3 size: 12 residues. The germline CDR1 and CDR2 sequences are MNHEY and SVGAGI. CDR3 coding DNA: TGTGCCAGCAGAAGCGGGGCCTACGAGCAGTACTTC. Translation gives CASRSGAYEQYF.

The J gene is TRBJ2-1, the V gene TRBV5-1; the match to TRBD2 covers 11 bases. Germline-derived CDR1 and CDR2 are SGHRS and YFSETQ. The CDR3 runs 17 residues. V lost 0 bases to trimming and J lost 7 bases; unmatched junction nucleotides: 9. The CDR3 region is CASSLDGTSGVINEQFF. CDR3 nucleotides: TGCGCCAGCAGCTTGGACGGGACTAGCGGAGTAATTAATGAGCAGTTCTTC.

V gene TRBV15 combines with J gene TRBJ1-1; D is unresolved. The V end was cut by 6 bases, the J end by 10 bases, with 21 bases between. The germline gives CDR1 LNHNV, CDR2 YYDKDF (reference sequence). This CDR3 is 14 amino acids long. The CDR3 DNA is TGTGCCACCAGGAGAACCGGGAGTGCGCAGGTAGCTTTCTTT. This gives the protein CATRRTGSAQVAFF.

CDR3 in amino acids: CASSEGGRFGYTF. DNA of the CDR3: TGTGCCAGCAGTGAAGGGGGGCGCTTTGGCTACACCTTC. The chain combines TRBV2 with TRBJ1-2; TRBD1 might be the D (6 bases). Looked up from germline, CDR1 is SNHLY and CDR2 is FYNNEI. The V end was cut by 1 base, the J end by 7 bases, with 10 bases between. This CDR3 is 13 amino acids long.

V gene TRBV5-1 combines with J gene TRBJ1-1; D not resolved. Germline-derived CDR1 and CDR2 are SGHRS and YFSETQ. This CDR3 is built from 13 residues. Trimming left V 5 bases short and J 4 bases short, with 12 bases between. As DNA, the CDR3 is TGCGCCAGCAGGGCGAAGGAGGTCACTGAAGCTTTCTTT. Translating it yields CASRAKEVTEAFF.

The chain couples TRBV6-6 to TRBJ2-7, with D tentatively TRBD2 (5 bases). The CDR3 is 14 residues long. The V and J ends lost 8 bases and 6 bases respectively, with 20 bases between them. CDR1 is MNHNY, CDR2 SVGAGI, per germline (reference sequence). CDR3 protein: CASRRGMAEVEQYF. The CDR3 nucleotides read TGTGCCAGCCGCCGGGGAATGGCGGAGGTCGAGCAGTACTTC.

The CDR3 sequence is CAWSAGTHDSPTNYGYTF. DNA for the CDR3: TGTGCCTGGAGCGCCGGGACACACGACTCTCCAACTAACTATGGCTACACCTTC. The rearrangement joins TRBV30 to TRBJ1-2; TRBD1 might be the D (6 bases). Between the trimmed V and J ends, which lost 3 bases and 0 bases, there was a span of 23 bases. The germline gives CDR1 GTSNPN, CDR2 SVGIG (reference sequence). This CDR3 spans 18 amino acids.

CDR3 sequence reads: CASSLNSGTGGYEQYF. CDR3 coding DNA: TGTGCCAGCAGTTTGAACTCCGGGACAGGGGGTTACGAGCAGTACTTC. The V and J genes are TRBV7-9 and TRBJ2-7; TRBD1 matches 11 bases. Germline assignment: CDR1 SEHNR and CDR2 FQNEAQ (reference sequence). The V and J ends lost 6 bases and 4 bases, in that order; junction bases with no gene match: 11. The CDR3 loop spans 16 amino acids.

The chain recombines TRBV27 with TRBJ2-1, with 11 positions matching TRBD2. The germline gives CDR1 MNHEY, CDR2 SMNVEV (reference sequence). V was clipped by 4 bases and J by 6 bases; unmatched bases: 8. The CDR3 is 16 amino acids. The CDR3 loop is CASSSLLAGVGNEQFF. Here the CDR3 DNA reads TGTGCCAGCAGTTCCCTACTAGCGGGAGTAGGCAATGAGCAGTTCTTC.

This clone was observed a few times. V gene TRBV5-8 combines with J gene TRBJ1-4; tentatively, D is TRBD1 (5 bases). The CDR3 is 16 amino acids. Germline V lookup: CDR1 SGHTS, CDR2 YDEGEE. The V end lost 6 bases, the J end lost 4 bases, and 19 bases lay between the germline ends. For the CDR3, the DNA is TGTGCCAGCACCCCGAGCGGGGGGAACCTTAATGAAAAACTGTTTTTT. Encoded protein: CASTPSGGNLNEKLFF.

This clone was picked up one time. The chain combines TRBV5-1 with TRBJ2-5; 11 bases line up with TRBD2. V dropped 6 bases and J dropped 4; count of bases not matched to a gene: 5. In germline, CDR1 is SGHRS, CDR2 YFSETQ. There are 14 residues in the CDR3. CDR3 loop: CASKVAGGGETQYF. In nucleotides, the CDR3 is TGCGCCAGCAAGGTAGCGGGAGGGGGAGAGACCCAGTACTTC.

The rearrangement joins TRBV12-5 to TRBJ2-1, with D possibly TRBD2 on 5 matching bases. Trimming took 6 bases from V and 0 from J, leaving 18 bases between them. The CDR3 spans 17 residues. Per the germline V gene, CDR1 is LGHNT and CDR2 is FRNRAP. The CDR3 coding sequence is TGTGCTAGTGGCCCGCTCCCGGGGTCGAGCTCCTACAATGAGCAGTTCTTC. Its translation: CASGPLPGSSSYNEQFF.